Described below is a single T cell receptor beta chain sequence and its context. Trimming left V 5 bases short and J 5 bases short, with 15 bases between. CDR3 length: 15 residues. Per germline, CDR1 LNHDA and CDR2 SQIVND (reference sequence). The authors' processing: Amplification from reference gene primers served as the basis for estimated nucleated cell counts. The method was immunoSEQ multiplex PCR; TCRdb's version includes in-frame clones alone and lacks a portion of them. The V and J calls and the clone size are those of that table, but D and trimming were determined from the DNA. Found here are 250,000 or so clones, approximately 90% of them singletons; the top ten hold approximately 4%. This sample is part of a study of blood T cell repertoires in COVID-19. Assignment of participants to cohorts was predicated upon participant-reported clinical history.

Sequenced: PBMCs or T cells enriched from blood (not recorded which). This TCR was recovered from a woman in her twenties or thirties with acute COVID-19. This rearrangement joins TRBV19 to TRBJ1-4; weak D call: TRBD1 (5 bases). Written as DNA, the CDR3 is TGTGCCAGTAGTGCACGGACAAGAGTAAATGAAAAACTGTTTTTT. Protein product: CASSARTRVNEKLFF. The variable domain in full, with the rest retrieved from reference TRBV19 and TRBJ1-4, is DGGITQSPKYLFRKEGQNVTLSCEQNLNHDAMYWYRQDPGQGLRLIYYSQIVNDFQKGDIAEGYSVSREKKESFPLTVTSAQKNPTAFYLCASSARTRVNEKLFFGSGTQLSVL.